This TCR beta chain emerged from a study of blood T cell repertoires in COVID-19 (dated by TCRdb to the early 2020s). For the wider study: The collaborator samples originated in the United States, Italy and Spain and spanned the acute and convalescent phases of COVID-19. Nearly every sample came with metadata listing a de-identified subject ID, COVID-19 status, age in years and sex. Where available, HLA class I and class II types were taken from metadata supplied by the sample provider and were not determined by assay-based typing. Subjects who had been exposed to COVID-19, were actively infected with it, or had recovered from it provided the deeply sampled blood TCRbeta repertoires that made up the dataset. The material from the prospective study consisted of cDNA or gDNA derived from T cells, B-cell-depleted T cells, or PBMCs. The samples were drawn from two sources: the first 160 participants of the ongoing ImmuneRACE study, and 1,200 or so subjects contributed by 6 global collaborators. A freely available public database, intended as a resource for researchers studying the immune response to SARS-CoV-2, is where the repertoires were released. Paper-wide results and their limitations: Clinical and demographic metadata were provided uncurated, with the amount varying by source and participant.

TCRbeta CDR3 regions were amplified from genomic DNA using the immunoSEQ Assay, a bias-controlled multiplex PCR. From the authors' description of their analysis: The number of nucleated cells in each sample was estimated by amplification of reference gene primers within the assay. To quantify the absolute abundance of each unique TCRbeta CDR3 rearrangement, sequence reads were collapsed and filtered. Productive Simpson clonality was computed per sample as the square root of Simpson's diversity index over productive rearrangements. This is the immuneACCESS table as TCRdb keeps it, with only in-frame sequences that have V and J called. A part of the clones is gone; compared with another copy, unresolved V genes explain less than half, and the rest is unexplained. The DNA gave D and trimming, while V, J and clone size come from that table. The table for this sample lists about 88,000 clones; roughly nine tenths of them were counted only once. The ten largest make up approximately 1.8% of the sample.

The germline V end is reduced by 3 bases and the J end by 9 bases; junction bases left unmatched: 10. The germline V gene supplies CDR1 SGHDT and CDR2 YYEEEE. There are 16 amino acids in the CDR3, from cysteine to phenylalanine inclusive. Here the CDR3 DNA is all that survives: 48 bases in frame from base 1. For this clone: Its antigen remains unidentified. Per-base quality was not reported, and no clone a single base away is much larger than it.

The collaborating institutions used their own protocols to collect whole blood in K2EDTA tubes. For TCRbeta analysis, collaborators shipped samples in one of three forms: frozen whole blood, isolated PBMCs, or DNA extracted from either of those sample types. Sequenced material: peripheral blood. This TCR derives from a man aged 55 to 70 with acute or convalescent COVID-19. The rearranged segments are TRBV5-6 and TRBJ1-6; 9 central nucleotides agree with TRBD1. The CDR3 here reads CASSWTGERLGSPLHF. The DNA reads TGTGCCAGCAGCTGGACAGGGGAGCGATTGGGTTCACCCCTCCACTTT.